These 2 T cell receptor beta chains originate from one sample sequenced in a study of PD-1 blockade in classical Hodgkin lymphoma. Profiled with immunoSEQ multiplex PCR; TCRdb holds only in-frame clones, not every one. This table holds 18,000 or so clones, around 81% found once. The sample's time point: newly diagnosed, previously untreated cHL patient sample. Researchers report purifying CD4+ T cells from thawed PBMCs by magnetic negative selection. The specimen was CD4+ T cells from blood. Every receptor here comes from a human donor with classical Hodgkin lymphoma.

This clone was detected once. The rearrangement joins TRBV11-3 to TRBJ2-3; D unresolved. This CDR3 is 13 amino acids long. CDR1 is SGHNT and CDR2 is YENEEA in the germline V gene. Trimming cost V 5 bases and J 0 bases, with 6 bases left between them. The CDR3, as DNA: TGTGCCAGCAGCCTCCCTAGCACAGATACGCAGTATTTT. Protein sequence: CASSLPSTDTQYF.

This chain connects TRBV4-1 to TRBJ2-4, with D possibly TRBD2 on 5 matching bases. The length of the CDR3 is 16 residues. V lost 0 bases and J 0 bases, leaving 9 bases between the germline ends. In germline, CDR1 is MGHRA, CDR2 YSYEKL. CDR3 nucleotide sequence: TGCGCCAGCAGCCAAGATCGGGGAGTAGCCAAAAACATTCAGTACTTC. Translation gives CASSQDRGVAKNIQYF.